Shown below are 30 T cell receptor beta chains from a single sample sequenced in a study of CD8 T cells in Susac syndrome. Random hexamers were used to reverse transcribe the RNA input (0.5 to 1 ug). One entry per CDR3 protein, called by TCRdb with MiXCR from the immunoSEQ multiplex PCR reads. This repertoire shows about 53,000 distinct CDR3 sequences, roughly 94% found once; its top ten account for roughly 0.8%. Input material: CD8+ T cells from PBMCs. Every receptor here comes from a human donor with Susac syndrome.

This clonotype appeared a single time. The chain joins TRBV20-1 to TRBJ2-3; 8 positions match TRBD1. The V gene end was trimmed by 5 bases and the J gene end by 9 bases; junction bases not matched to a gene: 4. The length of the CDR3 is 11 residues. Germline values: CDR1 DFQATT, CDR2 SNEGSKA (reference sequence). CDR3 loop: CSAQGAGTQYF. DNA for the CDR3: TGCAGTGCTCAGGGGGCGGGGACGCAGTATTTT.

The J gene is TRBJ2-3, the V gene TRBV7-9; tentatively, D is TRBD1 (5 bases). Trimming removed 7 bases at V and 1 base at J, with 12 bases between. The CDR3 consists of 14 residues. From germline, CDR1 is SEHNR and CDR2 FQNEAQ (reference sequence). CDR3 coding DNA: TGTGCCAGCAAAGGGGCTTCACGCACAGATACGCAGTATTTT. As protein: CASKGASRTDTQYF.

The chain links TRBV15 to TRBJ2-5; D may be TRBD1 (6 bases). The CDR3 is 16 amino acids. Germline CDR1 reads LNHNV; CDR2 reads YYDKDF (reference sequence). Trimming removed 5 bases from V and 7 bases from J, with 23 bases in between. This CDR3 is CATSGRQALKVGTQYF. The CDR3 DNA reads TGTGCCACCAGCGGAAGACAGGCCCTTAAGGTTGGGACCCAGTACTTC.

This chain connects TRBV12-5 to TRBJ1-2; tentatively, D is TRBD1 (5 bases). There are 16 residues in the CDR3. The germline CDR1 and CDR2 sequences are LGHNT and FRNRAP. Deletions cut 0 bases from V and 8 bases from J, with 19 bases between. CDR3 DNA sequence: TGTGCTAGTGGTTTGGTTGGTGGGGGGAGAGGCAGCGGCTACACCTTC. Translation gives CASGLVGGGRGSGYTF.

The rearrangement links TRBV9 to TRBJ2-3, with 7 bases lining up with TRBD2. This CDR3 comprises 16 residues. V lost 4 bases, J lost 3 bases, and 11 bases stayed unmatched. Per the germline V gene, CDR1 is SGDLS and CDR2 is YYNGEE. The DNA of the CDR3 is TGTGCCAGCAGCCCTTATTCCGGGGGGAGGACAGATACGCAGTATTTT. Translated: CASSPYSGGRTDTQYF.

The chain links TRBV27 to TRBJ1-5, with 7 bases matching TRBD1. This CDR3 has 13 amino acids. Trimming removed 5 bases from V and 3 bases from J; junction bases left unmatched: 1. Per the germline V gene, CDR1 is MNHEY and CDR2 is SMNVEV (reference sequence). CDR3 DNA sequence: TGTGCCAGCAGTACAGGGGTCAATCAGCCCCAGCATTTT. Protein: CASSTGVNQPQHF.

This clonotype was counted once. V and J are TRBV5-6 and TRBJ2-1; the D gene is possibly TRBD1 (6 bases). CDR1 and CDR2 (germline): SGHDT, YYEEEE. The CDR3 totals 14 residues. The V end was cut by 4 bases, the J end by 5 bases, with 13 bases between. The CDR3, as DNA: TGTGCCAGCAGCAGCACAGGGAACCACAATGAGCAGTTCTTC. As protein: CASSSTGNHNEQFF.

This rearrangement joins TRBV29-1 to TRBJ1-2, with D tentatively TRBD1 (6 bases). Trimming removed 6 bases at V and 0 bases at J, with 11 bases between. CDR1 and CDR2 (germline): SQVTM, ANQGSEA. This CDR3 contains 13 residues. The CDR3 nucleotides are TGCAGCGTAGAGGGGGGGTCTAACTATGGCTACACCTTC. The encoded protein is CSVEGGSNYGYTF.

The genes are TRBV19 and TRBJ1-6; TRBD1 is a possible D gene (6 bases). Germline V gene lookup returns CDR1 LNHDA and CDR2 SQIVND (reference sequence). The V end was cut by 8 bases, the J end by 4 bases, with 12 bases between. This CDR3 has 14 amino acids. The CDR3 DNA follows: TGTGCCAGTGTCGGACAGTTTTATAATTCACCCCTCCACTTT. This translates into CASVGQFYNSPLHF.

The CDR3 DNA reads as TGTGCCAGCAGTTTAGGACGGGGTCGCGAAAAACTGTTTTTT. Encoded protein: CASSLGRGREKLFF. The chain couples TRBV27 to TRBJ1-4; no clear D. Trimming shortened V by 2 bases and J by 8 bases, and 12 bases separated the two germline ends. In germline, CDR1 is MNHEY, CDR2 SMNVEV (reference sequence). The CDR3 sequence is 14 residues long.

The CDR3 reads CASSPIAGSPLHF. The CDR3 DNA reads TGTGCCAGCAGCCCAATAGCAGGATCACCCCTCCACTTT. This sequence joins TRBV16 and TRBJ1-6, with D uncertain. CDR3 size: 13 residues. V was clipped by 4 bases and J by 10 bases, with 11 bases between them. Germline CDR1 is KGHSY and CDR2 is FQNENV.

This clonotype was observed once. CDR3 amino acids: CASSLTSGGAGELFF. As DNA, the CDR3 is TGTGCCAGCAGCCTCACTAGCGGGGGGGCCGGGGAGCTGTTTTTT. This rearrangement joins TRBV7-8 to TRBJ2-2, with 13 bases lining up with TRBD2. CDR1 is SGHVS, CDR2 FQNEAQ, per germline. Losses at the gene ends were 5 bases for V and 6 bases for J; bases not matched to a gene: 3. This CDR3 region has 15 residues.

V and J are TRBV12-3 or TRBV12-4 and TRBJ2-7; D gene uncertain. There are 11 residues in the CDR3. Trimming removed 3 bases at V and 3 bases at J, with 3 bases between. CDR3 in DNA: TGTGCCAGCAGTTTTAACTACGAGCAGTACTTC. It encodes CASSFNYEQYF.

This clonotype was detected only once. V and J are TRBV5-4 and TRBJ2-7, with D perhaps matching TRBD2 (5 bases). The germline V gene encodes CDR1 SGHNT and CDR2 YYREEE (reference sequence). The length of the CDR3 is 12 residues. Trimming removed 1 base from V and 6 bases from J, with 8 bases in between. Here the CDR3 DNA reads TGTGCCAGCAGCTTGCGAGGGATCGAGCAGTACTTC. This gives the protein CASSLRGIEQYF. Full variable domain (outside the CDR3, taken from reference TRBV5-4 and TRBJ2-7): ETGVTQSPTHLIKTRGQQVTLRCSSQSGHNTVSWYQQALGQGPQFIFQYYREEENGRGNFPPRFSGLQFPNYSSELNVNALELDDSALYLCASSLRGIEQYFGPGTRLTVT.

The V gene is TRBV28, the J gene TRBJ2-7, with D tentatively TRBD2 (5 bases). The V end lost 3 bases, the J end lost 1 base, and 7 bases lay between the germline ends. Germline CDR1 reads MDHEN; CDR2 reads SYDVKM. This CDR3 has 13 residues. For the CDR3, the DNA is TGTGCCAGCAGTTTCGGGGAGTCCTACGAGCAGTACTTC. Protein product: CASSFGESYEQYF.

This chain joins TRBV27 and TRBJ1-4; TRBD1 might be the D (6 bases). Trimming cost V 5 bases and J 5 bases, with 21 bases left between them. In germline, CDR1 is MNHEY, CDR2 SMNVEV (reference sequence). The CDR3 is 17 amino acids. The chain's CDR3 is CASSPPAGESDNEKLFF. The CDR3 DNA reads TGTGCCAGCAGTCCCCCGGCAGGGGAGAGTGACAATGAAAAACTGTTTTTT.

The chain uses TRBV29-1 and TRBJ2-7; 7 nucleotides match TRBD2. Germline assignment: CDR1 SQVTM and CDR2 ANQGSEA. The ends lost 6 bases at V and 3 bases at J; junction bases unmatched: 11. The CDR3 has 14 amino acids. CDR3 amino acids: CSVVQVGGGYEQYF. DNA for the CDR3: TGCAGCGTCGTCCAGGTGGGGGGGGGCTACGAGCAGTACTTC.

This clonotype was recorded once. V usage is TRBV12-3 or TRBV12-4 and J usage is TRBJ1-2, with D tentatively TRBD1 (5 bases). This CDR3 is built from 13 residues. With 3 bases removed from V and 7 bases from J, the gap between germline ends came to 12 bases. For the CDR3, the DNA is TGTGCCAGCAGTTTTGGGGGGAAGAGTGGCTACACCTTC. Protein sequence: CASSFGGKSGYTF.

V is TRBV12-3 or TRBV12-4 and J is TRBJ2-3; TRBD2 matches 8 bases. V shed 3 bases and J 2 bases; nucleotides not matched to a gene: 4. This CDR3 is built from 15 residues. The CDR3 DNA reads TGTGCCAGCAGTTTTCCTAGCGGGCTCACAGATACGCAGTATTTT. Its protein product is CASSFPSGLTDTQYF.

The V call is TRBV9, the J call TRBJ1-2; possibly TRBD1 for D (5 bases). Trimming left V 0 bases short and J 12 bases short, with 9 bases between. From germline, CDR1 is SGDLS and CDR2 YYNGEE. The CDR3 runs 11 residues. The CDR3 reads CASSVEGFHTF. CDR3 sequence (DNA): TGTGCCAGCAGCGTAGAGGGGTTCCACACCTTC.

The rearrangement links TRBV29-1 to TRBJ2-2; D gene uncertain. Trimming took off 7 bases at V and 8 bases at J, with 11 bases between the two ends. This CDR3 spans 11 amino acids. Germline loops: CDR1 SQVTM, CDR2 ANQGSEA. The CDR3, as DNA: TGCAGCGCCGTCGGTGGGGGGGAGCTGTTTTTT. It yields the protein CSAVGGGELFF.

This chain joins TRBV29-1 and TRBJ1-2, with D perhaps matching TRBD1 (6 bases). Trimming left V 3 bases short and J 0 bases short, with 11 bases between. In germline, CDR1 is SQVTM, CDR2 ANQGSEA. The CDR3 spans 14 residues. The CDR3 nucleotides are TGCAGCGTTGATCACAGGGAAGCTAACTATGGCTACACCTTC. It specifies CSVDHREANYGYTF.

The sample holds one count of this clonotype. The chain recombines TRBV4-3 with TRBJ2-3; a weak D match, TRBD2 (6 bases). The CDR3 is 18 amino acids. V was shortened by 0 bases and J by 5 bases, with 21 bases between the two germline ends. Germline V gives CDR1 LGHNA, CDR2 YSLEER. DNA for the CDR3: TGCGCCAGCAGCCAAGATATGGTGACTAGGGTTTCGCAAGATACGCAGTATTTT. This translates into CASSQDMVTRVSQDTQYF.

The chain employs TRBV20-1 and TRBJ1-1; 7 bases are shared with TRBD1. This CDR3 region has 14 residues. The V and J ends lost 3 bases and 0 bases, in that order; junction bases with no gene match: 4. Per germline, CDR1 DFQATT and CDR2 SNEGSKA (reference sequence). The CDR3 sequence is CSASYRGMNTEAFF. CDR3 nucleotide sequence: TGCAGTGCTAGTTACAGGGGTATGAACACTGAAGCTTTCTTT.

This clonotype was picked up a small number of times. The gene calls are TRBV5-6 and TRBJ2-5; no clear D gene. The CDR3 sequence is 12 residues long. V shed 2 bases and J shed 3 bases, with 5 bases lying between them. CDR1 and CDR2 from the germline V gene are SGHDT and YYEEEE. CDR3 in amino acids: CASSLAKETQYF. In DNA form, the CDR3 reads TGTGCCAGCAGCTTAGCTAAAGAGACCCAGTACTTC.

The chain has TRBV9 and TRBJ2-2, with 13 bases aligning to TRBD2. With 0 bases clipped from V and 1 base from J, the junction kept 3 bases outside the gene matches. The length of the CDR3 is 18 residues. Germline-derived CDR1 and CDR2 are SGDLS and YYNGEE. The CDR3 protein is CASSVETSGGLNTGELFF. In DNA form, the CDR3 reads TGTGCCAGCAGCGTAGAGACTAGCGGGGGGCTGAACACCGGGGAGCTGTTTTTT.

The V gene is TRBV27, the J gene TRBJ1-3, with 10 bases identical to TRBD1. This CDR3 region has 17 residues. Trimming took 4 bases from V and 4 from J; bases not matched to a gene: 10. Germline V CDR1 and CDR2: MNHEY, SMNVEV (reference sequence). The CDR3 spells CASSSRDRGRLGNTIYF. CDR3 in DNA: TGTGCCAGCAGTTCCCGGGACAGGGGCCGTTTAGGAAACACCATATATTTT.

CDR3 in DNA: TGTGCCAGCAGTGAGGGGGCCTCGGGCTATGAGCAGTTCTTC. As protein: CASSEGASGYEQFF. The chain recombines TRBV6-4 with TRBJ2-1; TRBD1 might be the D (6 bases). Germline CDR1 reads MRHNA; CDR2 reads SNTAGT. The CDR3 consists of 14 residues. Trimming stripped 3 bases from V and 8 bases from J, with 14 bases between.

For the CDR3, the DNA is TGCGCCAGCAGCTTGGTCCAAGACAATGAGCAGTTCTTC. Its translation: CASSLVQDNEQFF. The rearrangement links TRBV5-1 to TRBJ2-1; no clear D. The germline V gene encodes CDR1 SGHRS and CDR2 YFSETQ. Deletions cut 0 bases from V and 5 bases from J, with 6 bases between. This CDR3 has 13 amino acids.

The chain has TRBV4-1 and TRBJ1-6; D remains unclear. Trimming left V 0 bases short and J 2 bases short, with 5 bases between. Germline V lookup: CDR1 MGHRA, CDR2 YSYEKL. The CDR3 totals 15 residues. This CDR3 reads CASSQERTYNSPLHF. The CDR3, as DNA: TGCGCCAGCAGCCAAGAAAGAACCTATAATTCACCCCTCCACTTT.